Listed here are 22 T cell receptor beta chains from one sample, sequenced in a study of cytomegalovirus exposure and HLA in healthy donors. Primers included in the PCR were 60 Vbeta and 13 Jbeta primers. The repertoire was sequenced with immunoSEQ multiplex PCR; TCRdb's copy has only in-frame clones and lacks some. The data hold about 140,000 clones, with 55% to 80% observed a single time. The sequenced sample consisted of PBMCs. The source is a human donor in good health.

In its sample, this clone was seen a few times. This chain joins TRBV5-8 and TRBJ2-5; unclear D gene. Trimming cost V 1 base and J 4 bases, with 8 bases left between them. This CDR3 region has 13 residues. Germline lookup yields CDR1 SGHTS and CDR2 YDEGEE. The CDR3 nucleotides read TGTGCCAGCAGCTTGATTCGTCCAGAGACCCAGTACTTC. Its protein product is CASSLIRPETQYF.

The rearrangement uses TRBV11-1 and TRBJ2-3, with 10 bases fitting TRBD2. CDR3 length: 16 amino acids. With V trimmed by 3 bases and J by 0 bases, 3 bases remained unmatched. Germline values: CDR1 SGHAT, CDR2 FQDESV (reference sequence). The DNA of the CDR3 is TGTGCCAGCAGCTTCATTAGCGGGAGGAGCACAGATACGCAGTATTTT. Amino acids: CASSFISGRSTDTQYF.

CDR3 nucleotides: TGCGCCAGCTCACAGGGGAGCACTGAAGCTTTCTTT. Protein sequence: CASSQGSTEAFF. The chain couples TRBV10-2 to TRBJ1-1; 7 bases are shared with TRBD1. With V trimmed by 8 bases and J by 4 bases, 4 bases remained unmatched. The CDR3 is 12 residues long. The germline V gene has CDR1 WSHSY and CDR2 SAAADI.

This clone was counted between two and nine times. V usage is TRBV28 and J usage is TRBJ2-7, with 7 bases aligning to TRBD1. This CDR3 has 14 amino acids. V shed 5 bases and J 1 base; nucleotides not matched to a gene: 5. Germline CDR1 and CDR2: MDHEN and SYDVKM. DNA of the CDR3: TGTGCCAGCAGTCTTCCGGGACAGTCCTACGAGCAGTACTTC. As protein: CASSLPGQSYEQYF.

CDR3 region: CASSLSRSQPQHF. CDR3 nucleotides: TGTGCCAGCAGTTTATCCCGGAGTCAGCCCCAGCATTTT. This chain uses TRBV27 with TRBJ1-5; no reliable D call. The V gene's germline CDR1 is MNHEY and CDR2 SMNVEV (reference sequence). The CDR3 covers 13 residues. V shed 0 bases and J shed 6 bases, with 6 bases lying between them.

CDR3 protein: CASSFRTGYNEQFF. CDR3 DNA: TGTGCCAGCAGCTTCCGGACAGGTTACAATGAGCAGTTCTTC. The V gene is TRBV7-8, the J gene TRBJ2-1; TRBD1 agrees at 7 bases. This CDR3 comprises 14 residues. Germline lookup yields CDR1 SGHVS and CDR2 FQNEAQ. With 3 bases clipped from V and 4 bases from J, the junction kept 3 bases outside the gene matches.

The chain couples TRBV5-1 to TRBJ1-2; D is perhaps TRBD1 (5 bases). This CDR3 spans 17 amino acids. The germline gives CDR1 SGHRS, CDR2 YFSETQ. The germline V and J ends were trimmed by 4 bases and 2 bases, with 21 bases remaining between them. CDR3 sequence: CASSPGTDRGVNYGYTF. The CDR3 bases are TGCGCCAGCAGCCCCGGGACTGACCGAGGTGTCAACTATGGCTACACCTTC.

The chain employs TRBV6-5 and TRBJ2-7; 9 bases fit TRBD1. V gave up 0 bases and J gave up 7 bases; unmatched junction bases: 4. There are 14 residues in the CDR3. Germline V gene data show CDR1 as MNHEY and CDR2 as SVGAGI. The CDR3 region is CASSYSGTGREQYF. The CDR3 DNA reads as TGTGCCAGCAGTTACTCAGGGACAGGGCGAGAGCAGTACTTC.

V gene TRBV5-1 combines with J gene TRBJ2-5, with 7 bases that match TRBD1. Trimming removed 4 bases from V and 5 bases from J; junction bases left unmatched: 8. The CDR3 totals 14 residues. CDR1 and CDR2 (germline): SGHRS, YFSETQ. Written as DNA, the CDR3 is TGCGCCAGCAGCAGGAAAACAGGGGACGAGACCCAGTACTTC. As protein: CASSRKTGDETQYF.

The CDR3 loop reads CASRINRANEQYF. CDR3 nucleotides: TGTGCCAGCAGGATAAACAGGGCCAACGAGCAGTACTTC. This chain connects TRBV27 to TRBJ2-7; D perhaps matches TRBD1 (6 bases). The CDR3 contains 13 residues. Trimming removed 6 bases at V and 5 bases at J, with 14 bases between. Germline V lookup: CDR1 MNHEY, CDR2 SMNVEV (reference sequence).

The chain recombines TRBV19 with TRBJ2-3; D is perhaps TRBD2 (5 bases). The CDR3 runs 19 residues. CDR1 is LNHDA and CDR2 is SQIVND in the germline V gene (reference sequence). V lost 0 bases and J lost 1, with 20 bases in between. The CDR3 sequence: CASSIDAPFRRARTDTQYF. The CDR3 DNA is TGTGCCAGTAGTATAGATGCGCCTTTTCGGCGGGCCCGCACAGATACGCAGTATTTT. The full variable domain, completed using reference TRBV19 and TRBJ2-3, is DGGITQSPKYLFRKEGQNVTLSCEQNLNHDAMYWYRQDPGQGLRLIYYSQIVNDFQKGDIAEGYSVSREKKESFPLTVTSAQKNPTAFYLCASSIDAPFRRARTDTQYFGPGTRLTVL.

The V gene is TRBV5-1, the J gene TRBJ1-1; D gene ambiguous. Trimming cost V 1 base and J 1 base, with 11 bases left between them. The germline V gene encodes CDR1 SGHRS and CDR2 YFSETQ. CDR3 length: 15 residues. CDR3 residues: CASSLFRGPNTEAFF. In nucleotides, the CDR3 is TGCGCCAGCAGCTTGTTCAGAGGGCCGAACACTGAAGCTTTCTTT. Looking up the rest from reference TRBV5-1 and TRBJ1-1 gives the full variable domain: KAGVTQTPRYLIKTRGQQVTLSCSPISGHRSVSWYQQTPGQGLQFLFEYFSETQRNKGNFPGRFSGRQFSNSRSEMNVSTLELGDSALYLCASSLFRGPNTEAFFGQGTRLTVV.

The gene calls are TRBV5-6 and TRBJ2-3, with D perhaps matching TRBD1 (5 bases). This CDR3 region has 16 residues. CDR1 SGHDT and CDR2 YYEEEE come from the germline V gene. The germline V and J ends were trimmed by 4 bases and 0 bases, with 15 bases remaining between them. The CDR3 bases are TGTGCCAGCAGCCAAATGGGGCGATTTAGCACAGATACGCAGTATTTT. Residues: CASSQMGRFSTDTQYF.

This rearrangement joins TRBV18 to TRBJ1-1; TRBD1 matches at 7 bases. The germline V gene has CDR1 KGHSH and CDR2 LQKENI. V shed 3 bases and J 2 bases; nucleotides not matched to a gene: 6. The CDR3 contains 15 residues. The DNA of the CDR3 is TGTGCCAGCTCACCCGGGACAGCTAGTAACACTGAAGCTTTCTTT. This translates into CASSPGTASNTEAFF.

This chain uses TRBV18 with TRBJ1-1; weak D call: TRBD1 (5 bases). This CDR3 has 14 amino acids. Trimming took off 5 bases at V and 3 bases at J, with 13 bases between the two ends. Germline V gene sequence: CDR1 KGHSH, CDR2 LQKENI. The CDR3 sequence: CASSVQGSDTEAFF. The CDR3 region has the DNA TGTGCCAGCTCAGTCCAGGGATCCGACACTGAAGCTTTCTTT. Drawing the rest from reference TRBV18 and TRBJ1-1, the complete variable domain is NAGVMQNPRHLVRRRGQEARLRCSPMKGHSHVYWYRQLPEEGLKFMVYLQKENIIDESGMPKERFSAEFPKEGPSILRIQQVVRGDSAAYFCASSVQGSDTEAFFGQGTRLTVV.

V is TRBV18 and J is TRBJ1-2; D is perhaps TRBD1 (5 bases). The CDR3 totals 14 residues. V lost 2 bases, J lost 9 bases, and 16 bases lay in between. In germline, CDR1 is KGHSH, CDR2 LQKENI. The CDR3 here is CASSPSDTMFSYTF. The CDR3 DNA is TGTGCCAGCTCACCATCGGACACTATGTTTAGCTACACCTTC.

V and J are TRBV9 and TRBJ2-1, with 8 bases lining up with TRBD2. The CDR3 contains 14 residues. CDR1 is SGDLS and CDR2 is YYNGEE in the germline V gene. V was clipped by 0 bases and J by 8 bases; unmatched bases: 4. The CDR3, as DNA: TGTGCCAGCAGCGTAGGGAGCGGGAGCTATGAGCAGTTCTTC. Translating gives CASSVGSGSYEQFF.

This clone was seen only a few times. The rearrangement joins TRBV19 to TRBJ2-1; 9 bases align to TRBD2. Germline values: CDR1 LNHDA, CDR2 SQIVND (reference sequence). Trimming removed 5 bases from V and 4 bases from J; junction bases left unmatched: 9. The CDR3 contains 16 residues. This CDR3 reads CASSRSGTSLYNEQFF. DNA of the CDR3: TGTGCCAGTAGTCGTTCCGGGACTAGCCTATACAATGAGCAGTTCTTC.

The DNA of the CDR3 is TGTGCCAGCAGCGTGACAGGGGAGAACACTGAAGCTTTCTTT. This translates into CASSVTGENTEAFF. The chain employs TRBV5-6 and TRBJ1-1; 8 nucleotides align to TRBD1. Trimming at V came to 4 bases and at J to 1 base, leaving 3 bases not matched to a gene. CDR1 and CDR2 (germline): SGHDT, YYEEEE. The CDR3 is 14 amino acids.

V is TRBV7-9 and J is TRBJ1-6; a weak D match, TRBD1 (5 bases). Trimming took 4 bases from V and 3 from J, leaving 10 bases between them. Germline V gene lookup returns CDR1 SEHNR and CDR2 FQNEAQ (reference sequence). CDR3 size: 15 residues. DNA for the CDR3: TGTGCCAGCAGCTCCTCGACAGTCTATAATTCACCCCTCCACTTT. It encodes CASSSSTVYNSPLHF.

The CDR3 is CASSYLQGNYGYTF. The CDR3 nucleotides are TGTGCCAGCAGTTACTTACAGGGGAACTATGGCTACACCTTC. V is TRBV6-6 and J is TRBJ1-2; 7 bases are a match to TRBD1. After removal of 1 base from V and 2 bases from J, the junction contained 1 base not matched to a gene. This CDR3 comprises 14 residues. The V gene's germline CDR1 is MNHNY and CDR2 SVGAGI (reference sequence).

This clone was counted a single time. This chain connects TRBV11-3 to TRBJ2-1, with a weak D call TRBD2 (5 bases). V was trimmed by 1 base and J by 11 bases, leaving 9 bases between them. Germline CDR1 and CDR2: SGHNT and YENEEA. The CDR3 is 12 amino acids. The CDR3 loop reads CASSLVSSQQFF. CDR3 DNA: TGTGCCAGCAGCTTAGTGTCTAGCCAGCAGTTCTTC.